These 15 T cell receptor beta chains were all obtained from the same sample, sequenced in a study of T cell changes during pregnancy in multiple sclerosis. The table came from immunoSEQ multiplex PCR; TCRdb's copy has only in-frame clones and leaves some out. The sample includes around 63,000 clones, roughly nine tenths of them seen just once. The sample here was peripheral blood, taken after pregnancy. The receptors come from a female donor in good health, enrolled as a control in a pregnancy study.

This clone was counted once. At one end the junction does not follow the germline gene, possibly because of a read error. This chain links TRBV7-7 with TRBJ2-5; D possibly corresponds to TRBD1 (5 bases). Per germline, CDR1 SSHAT and CDR2 FNYEAQ (reference sequence). This CDR3 is built from 14 residues. In DNA form, the CDR3 reads TGTGCTAGCAGCTTATTGGACATCGGGGAGACCCAGTACTTC. Its translation is CASSLLDIGETQYF.

V is TRBV18 and J is TRBJ1-2, with TRBD1 matching 7 bases. The CDR3 is 13 residues long. The V gene end was trimmed by 6 bases and the J gene end by 3 bases; junction bases not matched to a gene: 4. The germline CDR1 and CDR2 sequences are KGHSH and LQKENI. The DNA for the CDR3 is TGTGCCAGCTCCCCCGGGACAGACTATGGCTACACCTTC. It yields the protein CASSPGTDYGYTF.

The gene calls are TRBV19 and TRBJ1-3, with unresolved D. The CDR3 length is 17 residues. CDR1 and CDR2 (germline): LNHDA, SQIVND (reference sequence). V was cut by 1 base and J by 4 bases, with 17 bases left in between. CDR3 protein: CASSIAPHTLHGNTIYF. In nucleotides, the CDR3 is TGTGCCAGTAGTATAGCCCCACACACCTTACACGGAAACACCATATATTTT.

This chain uses TRBV29-1 with TRBJ2-5; D is unclear. The germline gives CDR1 SQVTM, CDR2 ANQGSEA. The germline V and J ends were trimmed by 6 bases and 5 bases, with 7 bases remaining between them. There are 10 residues in the CDR3. The CDR3 region is CSVRSETQYF. The CDR3, as DNA: TGCAGCGTCCGGAGTGAGACCCAGTACTTC.

The V call is TRBV4-2, the J call TRBJ1-3; no firm D call. Germline values: CDR1 LGHNA, CDR2 YNFKEQ. The CDR3 covers 18 residues. The V end was cut by 1 base, the J end by 0 bases, with 16 bases between. The CDR3 DNA reads as TGTGCCAGCAGCCAAGTTTTCTATGGCGGGCTCTCTGGAAACACCATATATTTT. Translating gives CASSQVFYGGLSGNTIYF.

The chain uses TRBV7-2 and TRBJ1-1; maybe TRBD1 (6 bases). Germline V gives CDR1 SGHTA, CDR2 FQGNSA. Deletions cut 5 bases from V and 0 bases from J, with 22 bases between. This CDR3 spans 18 amino acids. The CDR3 reads CASSPSVGTHLMNTEAFF. CDR3 nucleotides: TGTGCCAGCAGCCCAAGCGTCGGGACACACTTAATGAACACTGAAGCTTTCTTT.

J is TRBJ2-1 and V is TRBV15; 7 bases align to TRBD1. This CDR3 contains 16 residues. Germline V gene data show CDR1 as LNHNV and CDR2 as YYDKDF (reference sequence). The V gene end was trimmed by 0 bases and the J gene end by 7 bases; junction bases not matched to a gene: 9. The CDR3 nucleotides read TGTGCCACCAGCAGAGATAGGGGGACAGCGGCGAATGAGCAGTTCTTC. Residues: CATSRDRGTAANEQFF.

CDR3 residues: CAWKGHNRQPQHF. The CDR3, as DNA: TGTGCCTGGAAAGGACATAATCGGCAGCCCCAGCATTTT. The chain carries TRBV30 and TRBJ1-5; tentative D call: TRBD1 (5 bases). Per the germline V gene, CDR1 is GTSNPN and CDR2 is SVGIG (reference sequence). The CDR3 covers 13 residues. The V end was cut by 4 bases, the J end by 7 bases, with 14 bases between.

The gene calls are TRBV5-1 and TRBJ2-3; a possible D gene is TRBD2 (7 bases). Trimming shortened V by 0 bases and J by 4 bases, and 15 bases separated the two germline ends. The CDR3 length is 16 residues. CDR1 SGHRS and CDR2 YFSETQ come from the germline V gene. CDR3 sequence reads: CASSLEVGGPADTQYF. CDR3 nucleotides: TGCGCCAGCAGCTTGGAAGTGGGGGGGCCGGCAGATACGCAGTATTTT.

This chain connects TRBV6-1 to TRBJ2-5; 7 bases map to TRBD1. CDR3 size: 17 residues. The junction had 11 bases not matched to a gene; V was cut back by 0 bases and J by 4 bases. Per the germline V gene, CDR1 is MNHNS and CDR2 is SASEGT. CDR3 residues: CASSEASHRGRGETQYF. The CDR3, as DNA: TGTGCCAGCAGTGAAGCCAGTCACAGGGGACGGGGAGAGACCCAGTACTTC.

The V and J genes are TRBV9 and TRBJ2-3, with 8 bases that match TRBD2. This CDR3 contains 15 residues. CDR1 is SGDLS, CDR2 YYNGEE, per germline. V was pared by 0 bases and J by 0 bases, with 0 bases of the junction left unmatched. The CDR3 sequence is CASSVAGGSTDTQYF. The CDR3 nucleotides are TGTGCCAGCAGCGTAGCGGGGGGGAGCACAGATACGCAGTATTTT.

The chain links TRBV30 to TRBJ2-7; D not certain. Trimming shortened V by 1 base and J by 5 bases, and 9 bases separated the two germline ends. Germline CDR1 GTSNPN, CDR2 SVGIG (reference sequence). The CDR3 runs 12 residues. The CDR3 bases are TGTGCCTGGAGTGAGTTGGGCGACGAGCAGTACTTC. The encoded protein is CAWSELGDEQYF.

V usage is TRBV6-5 and J usage is TRBJ1-1, with no clear D. V was trimmed by 5 bases and J by 9 bases, leaving 10 bases between them. The CDR3 has 11 amino acids. The V gene's germline CDR1 is MNHEY and CDR2 SVGAGI. Here the CDR3 reads CASSKHQKAFF. In nucleotides, the CDR3 is TGTGCCAGCAGTAAACATCAAAAAGCTTTCTTT.

This chain joins TRBV30 and TRBJ1-3, with D possibly being TRBD1 (5 bases). The CDR3 has 14 amino acids. The V gene's germline CDR1 is GTSNPN and CDR2 SVGIG (reference sequence). Trimming removed 5 bases from V and 0 bases from J, with 11 bases in between. CDR3: CAWGADYSGNTIYF. In DNA form, the CDR3 reads TGTGCCTGGGGGGCAGATTACTCTGGAAACACCATATATTTT.

This chain uses TRBV5-4 with TRBJ2-2; the match to TRBD1 covers 11 bases. After removal of 4 bases from V and 2 bases from J, the junction contained 4 bases not matched to a gene. Germline loops: CDR1 SGHNT, CDR2 YYREEE (reference sequence). The CDR3 runs to 16 residues. CDR3 bases: TGTGCCAGCAGCCGGGACAGGGGGACCAACACCGGGGAGCTGTTTTTT. Protein product: CASSRDRGTNTGELFF.